This T cell receptor (beta chain) appears in the sequencing data of a study of identifying expanded T cells in peripheral blood. Notes on the study in general: Over around two and four weeks, about 15 and 18 clones changed, versus around 1.2 between replicates. Clone count variance between roughly 2-week samples rose with total template count.

Concerning this clone: The antigen is unknown.

Trimming left V 1 base short and J 2 bases short, with 16 bases between. CDR1 and CDR2 (germline): LGHNA, YNFKEQ. This CDR3 contains 17 residues. No infections or other immune events were documented during collection. Sequenced by immunoSEQ multiplex PCR; TCRdb stores in-frame clones only, minus some. Of about 130,000 clones listed, 86% were seen once; the top ten hold 7% to 10%. The chain carries TRBV4-2 and TRBJ2-3; possibly TRBD2 for D (7 bases). The TCR was taken from a person aged 18 to 75 in good health. Sequenced sample: blood. CDR3 protein: CASSQGRGGANTDTQYF. CDR3 nucleotides: TGTGCCAGCAGCCAAGGAAGAGGGGGGGCCAACACAGATACGCAGTATTTT.